A selection of T cell receptor beta chains follows, all from one sample in a study of blood T cell repertoires in COVID-19. Here immunoSEQ multiplex PCR was the method, and the copy in TCRdb shows in-frame clones only, minus some. The sample carries over 250,000 clones, roughly 89% recorded once. The specimen sequenced was peripheral blood. The receptors were gathered from a man over 45 with acute or convalescent COVID-19. The CDR3 runs from the conserved cysteine through the conserved F or W. A D gene is named only where the DNA matches it firmly. Clone size is shown for a subset of rows, as once, few, many or a class of expanded clone.

>-|TRBV27|TRBJ1-5|TRBD1
TGTGCCAGCAGTCCAAAGGGGGCAGGGAATCAGCCCCAGCATTTT
CASSPKGAGNQPQHF
>-|TRBV7-2|TRBJ2-5|-
TGTGCCAGCAGCTTAGTGACGGGGCAAGAGACCCAGTACTTC
CASSLVTGQETQYF
>-|TRBV3-1/TRBV3-2|TRBJ2-1|-
TGTGCCAGCAGCCACTCTTACAATGAGCAGTTCTTC
CASSHSYNEQFF
>-|TRBV5-6|TRBJ1-3|-
TGTGCCAGCAATGATTACCGCGGTCCCTCTGGAAACACCATATATTTT
CASNDYRGPSGNTIYF
>-|TRBV6-5|TRBJ2-5|-
TGTGCCAGCAGTTACTCTCCGGGGGTGGAGACCCAGTACTTC
CASSYSPGVETQYF
>-|TRBV25-1|TRBJ2-3|-
TGTGCCTCTGCCCTGACGGGAACAGATACGCAGTATTTT
CASALTGTDTQYF
>-|TRBV30|TRBJ2-7|TRBD2
TGTGCCTGGAGAGCCTCGGGACTAGCGTTCCGAACCTACGAGCAGTACTTC
CAWRASGLAFRTYEQYF
>-|TRBV5-5|TRBJ1-2|-
TGTGCCAGCAGCTTGGCCTCCTCAGGGTCCCCCTATGGCTACACCTTC
CASSLASSGSPYGYTF
>once|TRBV12-5|TRBJ2-7|TRBD2
TGTGCTAGTGGTTTGGGGGGGAGGGACGAGCAGTACTTC
CASGLGGRDEQYF
>-|TRBV19|TRBJ1-5|-
TGTGCCACCCAAACGGGAGAGGGGAAGTTTCAGCCCCAGCATTTT
CATQTGEGKFQPQHF
>-|TRBV27|TRBJ1-1|-
TGTGCCAGCAGTTTGTTAGGGGCCGTCGAAGCTTTCTTT
CASSLLGAVEAFF
>-|TRBV2|TRBJ2-2|TRBD2
TGTGCCAGCAGGGTAGCGGGGGCGAACACCGGGGAGCTGTTTTTT
CASRVAGANTGELFF
>-|TRBV3-1/TRBV3-2|TRBJ1-2|-
TGTGCCAGCAGCCACCCTGGGGGCGCGGTCTATGGCTACACCTTC
CASSHPGGAVYGYTF
>-|TRBV7-9|TRBJ1-4|-
TGTGCCAGCAGCTTAAGGGTCTCGGGGGCTAATGAAAAACTGTTTTTT
CASSLRVSGANEKLFF
>-|TRBV7-3|TRBJ1-1|TRBD1
TGTGCCAGCAGCTTAAACCCTAGACAGGGGGCAATCGGAGCTTTCTTT
CASSLNPRQGAIGAFF
>-|TRBV6-5|TRBJ2-1|-
TGTGCCAGCAGCATGGGGGGGCGGTACAATGAGCAGTTCTTC
CASSMGGRYNEQFF
>-|TRBV4-1|TRBJ2-1|-
TGCGCCAGCAGCCAAGGAGTTGGGCTTGGTGAGCAGTTCTTC
CASSQGVGLGEQFF
>-|TRBV3-1/TRBV3-2|TRBJ2-7|TRBD1
TGTGCCAGCAGCCAACGGGACAGGGACTACGAGCAGTACTTC
CASSQRDRDYEQYF
>once|TRBV5-6|TRBJ1-1|-
TGTGCCAGCAGCTCTTTTTTTGAAGCTTTCTTT
CASSSFFEAFF
>-|TRBV19|TRBJ1-4|TRBD1
TGTGCCAGTAGCGTACGACAGGGGACGCGTGAAAAACTGTTTTTT
CASSVRQGTREKLFF
>-|TRBV18|TRBJ1-1|TRBD1
TGTGCCAGCTCACTCCGGGACAGTGAAGCTTTCTTT
CASSLRDSEAFF
>-|TRBV7-8|TRBJ2-7|TRBD1
TGTGCCAGCAGCTTAGGGGACAGGTTCTACGAGCAGTACTTC
CASSLGDRFYEQYF
>-|TRBV5-4|TRBJ1-3|TRBD1
TGTGCCAGCAGCTTCGGACAGGATTGGAACACCATATATTTT
CASSFGQDWNTIYF
>-|TRBV18|TRBJ1-2|TRBD1
TGTGCCAGCTCTCAGGGGGATGGCTACACCTTC
CASSQGDGYTF
>-|TRBV24-1|TRBJ2-1|-
TGTGCCACCAGTGATTTCTCAGGGGTTGAGCAGTTCTTC
CATSDFSGVEQFF
>-|TRBV2|TRBJ2-7|TRBD1
TGTGCCAGCAGCCCCGACAGGGCAGAGTACTTC
CASSPDRAEYF
>-|TRBV29-1|TRBJ1-2|TRBD1
TGCAGCGTTGATGGGATGGACAGGGCGGGTGGCTACACCTTC
CSVDGMDRAGGYTF
>once|TRBV11-3|TRBJ1-4|TRBD1
TGTGCCAGCAGCCGAGGGACAGCCGGGGAACTGTTTTTT
CASSRGTAGELFF
>-|TRBV6-5|TRBJ1-1|-
TGTGCCAGCACTAACAGACAGGCCCACAACCAAGCTTTCTTT
CASTNRQAHNQAFF